The 26 T cell receptor beta chains in this list originate from one sample, sequenced in a study of beta chain features in type 1 diabetes. Isolated RNA was reverse transcribed in full, so expressed TCRB transcripts were sequenced. Clones were sequenced by immunoSEQ multiplex PCR, and TCRdb holds only the in-frame ones, with some missing. The table includes hundreds of thousands of clones, more than 12% detected once. Study-wide results and caveats: All four CD4+ subsets of Type 1 diabetes patients contained TCRB CDR3s that were moderately but significantly shorter.

These receptors' antigens are unknown. Material for sequencing was naive CD4+ T cells from blood. The receptor source for this set is a man between 18 and 29 years old with type 1 diabetes.

The table lists this clone with a few counts. The V call is TRBV7-2, the J call TRBJ2-3, with D unresolved. V was trimmed by 4 bases and J by 0 bases, leaving 8 bases between them. This CDR3 region has 14 residues. Germline V gene lookup returns CDR1 SGHTA and CDR2 FQGNSA. CDR3 coding DNA: TGTGCCAGCAGCTCGTATCTCAGCACAGATACGCAGTATTTT. Protein: CASSSYLSTDTQYF.

This clone has just a few counts. At one end the junction does not follow the germline gene, possibly because of a read error. The chain joins TRBV25-1 to TRBJ2-1; perhaps TRBD2 as D (6 bases). Germline-derived CDR1 and CDR2 are MGHDK and SYGVNS. There are 13 residues in the CDR3. CDR3 nucleotides: TGTGCCAGCAGTGCTCCCCTGGCGGGGATCACTCTCTTC. It specifies CASSAPLAGITLF.

This clone was found a few times. The chain couples TRBV10-3 to TRBJ2-5; 8 positions agree with TRBD2. Trimming removed 3 bases from V and 4 bases from J; junction bases left unmatched: 7. CDR3 length: 15 amino acids. Germline V lookup: CDR1 ENHRY, CDR2 SYGVKD. As DNA, the CDR3 is TGTGCCATCAGTGAAGGGCTAGCGGGCAGAGAGACCCAGTACTTC. Residues: CAISEGLAGRETQYF.

The chain carries TRBV6-5 and TRBJ2-7; weak D call: TRBD1 (5 bases). V was trimmed by 0 bases and J by 2 bases, leaving 11 bases between them. The CDR3 length is 15 residues. The germline gives CDR1 MNHEY, CDR2 SVGAGI. The CDR3 DNA reads as TGTGCCAGCAGTTACTCTCAGGGATCAGCCTACGAGCAGTACTTC. This translates into CASSYSQGSAYEQYF.

V gene TRBV5-4 combines with J gene TRBJ2-5; 11 bases line up with TRBD2. Germline CDR1 reads SGHNT; CDR2 reads YYREEE (reference sequence). V lost 3 bases, J lost 3 bases, and 7 bases stayed unmatched. The CDR3 loop spans 16 amino acids. The DNA for the CDR3 is TGTGCCAGCAGCTCTCCCCTAGCGGGAGGTGAAGAGACCCAGTACTTC. As protein: CASSSPLAGGEETQYF.

J is TRBJ2-3 and V is TRBV11-2; D is ambiguous. Germline CDR1 and CDR2: SGHAT and FQNNGV. V was shortened by 5 bases and J by 3 bases, with 6 bases between the two germline ends. The CDR3 totals 12 residues. The CDR3 spells CASSGRTDTQYF. The CDR3 nucleotides are TGTGCCAGCAGCGGACGAACAGATACGCAGTATTTT.

On this clone: Different DNA sequences within this sample yield the same CDR3. The rearrangement joins TRBV20-1 to TRBJ1-2; D remains unclear. V lost 1 base to trimming and J lost 8 bases, with 5 bases between them. The CDR3 length is 10 residues. CDR1 is DFQATT and CDR2 is SNEGSKA in the germline V gene (reference sequence). Here the CDR3 DNA reads TGCAGTGCTAGAGCGGGGGGCTACACCTTC. Protein: CSARAGGYTF.

The chain carries TRBV30 and TRBJ1-4; TRBD1 aligns across 10 bases. The trim removed 1 base at V and 8 bases at J, leaving 10 bases unmatched. Per germline, CDR1 GTSNPN and CDR2 SVGIG (reference sequence). The CDR3 is 16 amino acids. The chain's CDR3 is CAWSGRQGATWEKLFF. DNA of the CDR3: TGTGCCTGGAGTGGTCGACAGGGGGCTACTTGGGAAAAACTGTTTTTT.

This clone was counted only a few times. The chain uses TRBV29-1 and TRBJ2-5; D uncertain. The J call is doubtful: the DNA matches TRBJ2-7 better. Germline V gene data show CDR1 as SQVTM and CDR2 as ANQGSEA. The CDR3 runs 12 residues. CDR3 amino acids: CSAQGGSYEQYF. DNA for the CDR3: TGCAGCGCCCAAGGCGGAAGCTACGAGCAGTACTTC.

In its sample, this clone was seen a few times. This same CDR3 is encoded by further DNA sequences in the sample. This chain links TRBV7-9 with TRBJ2-7; 10 bases agree with TRBD2. This CDR3 is built from 14 residues. Germline CDR1 SEHNR, CDR2 FQNEAQ (reference sequence). V lost 2 bases to trimming and J lost 2 bases; unmatched junction nucleotides: 0. The CDR3 coding sequence is TGTGCCAGCAGCTTACTAGCGGGAGCCTACGAGCAGTACTTC. Translation: CASSLLAGAYEQYF. Drawing the rest from reference TRBV7-9 and TRBJ2-7, the complete variable domain is DTGVSQNPRHKITKRGQNVTFRCDPISEHNRLYWYRQTLGQGPEFLTYFQNEAQLEKSRLLSDRFSAERPKGSFSTLEIQRTEQGDSAMYLCASSLLAGAYEQYFGPGTRLTVT.

CDR3 residues: CASSFNRGFRNQPQHF. The CDR3 DNA is TGTGCCAGCAGTTTTAACAGGGGGTTCCGCAATCAGCCCCAGCATTTT. The chain links TRBV2 to TRBJ1-5; 8 bases are a match to TRBD1. The ends lost 5 bases at V and 2 bases at J; junction bases unmatched: 8. The length of the CDR3 is 16 residues. Germline V gene data show CDR1 as SNHLY and CDR2 as FYNNEI.

The chain recombines TRBV5-1 with TRBJ2-5, with 7 bases identical to TRBD1. The CDR3 consists of 15 residues. The junction had 6 bases not matched to a gene; V was cut back by 0 bases and J by 4 bases. From germline, CDR1 is SGHRS and CDR2 YFSETQ. In DNA, the CDR3 is TGCGCCAGCAGCTTGGTAGGGGGCGGAGGAGAGACCCAGTACTTC. Amino acid sequence: CASSLVGGGGETQYF.

V usage is TRBV29-1 and J usage is TRBJ2-1; 8 bases are a match to TRBD2. V lost 8 bases to trimming and J lost 10 bases; unmatched junction nucleotides: 28. Per germline, CDR1 SQVTM and CDR2 ANQGSEA. The CDR3 is 18 residues long. The CDR3 sequence: CSLLADGRASPDRFEQFF. The CDR3 DNA is TGCAGCCTTCTCGCCGACGGGAGGGCCTCCCCTGATAGGTTCGAGCAGTTCTTC.

The chain carries TRBV30 and TRBJ2-7, with 12 bases matching TRBD2. This CDR3 is 16 amino acids long. Trimming took 2 bases from V and 4 from J; bases not matched to a gene: 9. Germline V gives CDR1 GTSNPN, CDR2 SVGIG (reference sequence). Here the CDR3 DNA reads TGTGCCTGGAGTCCCCCGGGACTAGCGGGTGTGTACGAGCAGTACTTC. Amino acid sequence: CAWSPPGLAGVYEQYF.

This clone came up a few times. This chain joins TRBV30 and TRBJ2-5, with TRBD1 as a possible D gene (5 bases). CDR3 length: 14 residues. Germline values: CDR1 GTSNPN, CDR2 SVGIG (reference sequence). V shed 2 bases and J shed 5 bases, with 15 bases lying between them. In DNA form, the CDR3 reads TGTGCCTGGAGTTTGAAGGGGCTTGGGGAGACCCAGTACTTC. It codes for CAWSLKGLGETQYF.

To note about this clone: The junction departs from the called germline gene at one end, perhaps through a read error. The chain combines TRBV5-4 with TRBJ2-7, with 8 positions matching TRBD2. Germline CDR1 reads SGHNT; CDR2 reads YYREEE (reference sequence). The CDR3 has 14 residues. The CDR3 here is CASSLGLEFHEQYF. CDR3 DNA sequence: TGCGCCAGCAGCTTGGGACTAGAATTCCACGAGCAGTACTTC.

The V and J genes are TRBV30 and TRBJ1-3; D is unresolved. The CDR3 runs 12 residues. Per the germline V gene, CDR1 is GTSNPN and CDR2 is SVGIG (reference sequence). The V end lost 5 bases, the J end lost 3 bases, and 8 bases lay between the germline ends. The CDR3 here is CAWGPLGNTIYF. The DNA for the CDR3 is TGTGCCTGGGGGCCCCTTGGAAACACCATATATTTT.

This clone was counted only a few times. The chain carries TRBV7-2 and TRBJ2-3; D remains unclear. This CDR3 is built from 13 residues. Germline V CDR1 and CDR2: SGHTA, FQGNSA. V shed 5 bases and J shed 1 base, with 7 bases lying between them. The CDR3 region is CASSTWGTDTQYF. CDR3 DNA: TGTGCCAGCAGCACGTGGGGCACAGATACGCAGTATTTT. Supplemented by reference TRBV7-2 and TRBJ2-3, the full variable domain reads GAGVSQSPSNKVTEKGKDVELRCDPISGHTALYWYRQSLGQGLEFLIYFQGNSAPDKSGLPSDRFSAERTGGSVSTLTIQRTQQEDSAVYLCASSTWGTDTQYFGPGTRLTVL.

Regarding this clone: The sample has other DNA sequences that encode this CDR3 too. The V call is TRBV7-9, the J call TRBJ1-1; D ambiguous. CDR1 and CDR2 (germline): SEHNR, FQNEAQ (reference sequence). The ends were cut back, 6 bases at V and 2 bases at J, with 4 bases in the middle. The CDR3 consists of 11 residues. The chain's CDR3 is CASSSNTEAFF. CDR3 DNA sequence: TGTGCCAGCAGTTCAAACACTGAAGCTTTCTTT.

This clone was picked up a small number of times. The V call is TRBV5-1, the J call TRBJ2-3; D call uncertain. V lost 0 bases and J lost 1, with 12 bases in between. This CDR3 is 16 amino acids long. Germline CDR1 and CDR2: SGHRS and YFSETQ. CDR3 amino acids: CASSLEGYLGTDTQYF. CDR3 sequence (DNA): TGCGCCAGCAGCTTGGAAGGGTACCTAGGCACAGATACGCAGTATTTT. Using reference TRBV5-1 and TRBJ2-3 for the parts outside the CDR3, the full variable domain is KAGVTQTPRYLIKTRGQQVTLSCSPISGHRSVSWYQQTPGQGLQFLFEYFSETQRNKGNFPGRFSGRQFSNSRSEMNVSTLELGDSALYLCASSLEGYLGTDTQYFGPGTRLTVL.

In its sample, this clone was seen a few times. The chain links TRBV30 to TRBJ1-1; TRBD1 aligns across 8 bases. The germline gives CDR1 GTSNPN, CDR2 SVGIG (reference sequence). Losses at the gene ends were 5 bases for V and 1 base for J; bases not matched to a gene: 6. CDR3 size: 14 residues. CDR3 in DNA: TGTGCCTGGGCTACCGGGACAGGGAACACTGAAGCTTTCTTT. Its translation is CAWATGTGNTEAFF.

In this sample, this clone turned up a few times. The V gene is TRBV6-5, the J gene TRBJ2-6; weak D call: TRBD1 (6 bases). The CDR3 consists of 15 residues. The germline V gene has CDR1 MNHEY and CDR2 SVGAGI. V shed 6 bases and J shed 5 bases, with 14 bases lying between them. Here the CDR3 reads CASSSRGRRANVLTF. The CDR3 DNA sequence: TGTGCCAGCAGCTCCAGGGGACGGAGGGCCAACGTCCTGACTTTC.

The J gene is TRBJ2-4, the V gene TRBV6-1, with 7 bases that match TRBD1. The CDR3 is made up of 12 amino acids. Germline V gives CDR1 MNHNS, CDR2 SASEGT. V gave up 7 bases and J gave up 7 bases; unmatched junction bases: 4. The CDR3 coding sequence is TGTGCCAGCACCCCGACAGGGAACATTCAGTACTTC. It specifies CASTPTGNIQYF.

The V call is TRBV25-1, the J call TRBJ2-7, with D unresolved. V was cut by 7 bases and J by 0 bases, with 13 bases left in between. The CDR3 is 14 residues long. The germline V gene encodes CDR1 MGHDK and CDR2 SYGVNS. CDR3 amino acids: CASTSAVNSYEQYF. In DNA, the CDR3 is TGTGCCAGCACCAGTGCGGTTAACTCCTACGAGCAGTACTTC.

The chain combines TRBV29-1 with TRBJ1-1; D perhaps matches TRBD1 (5 bases). The CDR3 consists of 12 residues. CDR1 SQVTM and CDR2 ANQGSEA come from the germline V gene. Trimming cost V 6 bases and J 3 bases, with 11 bases left between them. DNA of the CDR3: TGCAGCGTCAGGGATGGGGACACTGAAGCTTTCTTT. Protein product: CSVRDGDTEAFF.

The rearrangement links TRBV6-5 to TRBJ2-1; D may correspond to TRBD1 or TRBD2 (5 bases each). This CDR3 is 12 amino acids long. Germline loops: CDR1 MNHEY, CDR2 SVGAGI. Trimming removed 8 bases from V and 9 bases from J, with 14 bases in between. Here the CDR3 reads CASQRGPGEQFF. The CDR3 DNA is TGTGCCAGCCAGAGGGGTCCGGGTGAGCAGTTCTTC.